This section outlines one T cell receptor beta chain sequence together with its context. This entry comes from a study of beta chain features in type 1 diabetes. Sequencing targeted expressed TCRB transcripts, as all isolated RNA had been reverse transcribed. Profiled with immunoSEQ multiplex PCR; TCRdb holds only in-frame clones, not every one. Of about 230,000 clones listed, over 7.5% were seen once; the top ten hold around 0.031%. The CDR3 is 14 residues long. V lost 0 bases and J 4 bases, leaving 10 bases between the germline ends. Germline V CDR1 and CDR2: SGHRS, YFSETQ. The sample was naive CD4+ T cells from blood. The chain employs TRBV5-1 and TRBJ1-1; D is uncertain. The receptor was isolated from a woman aged 18-29 years in good health. Here the CDR3 DNA reads TGCGCCAGCAGCTTGGACAGCCCGAGCACTGAAGCTTTCTTT. The encoded protein is CASSLDSPSTEAFF.